A single sample gave rise to the 25 T cell receptor beta chains below, sequenced in a study of human T cells and chemical hapten exposure. As to time point: patch test 3, about 24 weeks after DPC sensitization. The treatment denotes: therapeutic diphenylcyclopropenone sensitization with weekly scalp DPC. MiXCR, applied by TCRdb to the RACE reads, yields one record per CDR3 protein. This sample has around 200,000 distinct CDR3 sequences, with 24% found just once. The input for sequencing was whole blood, taken in connection with sensitization to the hapten diphenylcyclopropenone (DPC). These receptors all stem from a woman between 35 and 50 years old with alopecia areata. Some clones in this sample may be carry-over from other donors' samples.

With regard to this clonotype: Mismatch with germline at one junction end may stem from a read error. The CDR3 loop reads CATSPGGGRRYEQYF. The CDR3 DNA sequence: TGTGCCACCAGCCCCGGGGGCGGGAGAAGATACGAGCAGTACTTC. This chain links TRBV7-3 with TRBJ2-7, with TRBD2 as a possible D gene (7 bases). Per the germline V gene, CDR1 is SGHTA and CDR2 is FQGTGA. The CDR3 sequence is 15 residues long.

This clonotype was counted ten times or more. The chain is built from TRBV29-1 and TRBJ2-5; 7 bases agree with TRBD2. Germline V lookup: CDR1 SQVTM, CDR2 ANQGSEA. J gave up 5 bases and V 7 bases, and 10 bases lay outside the gene matches. The CDR3 is made up of 13 amino acids. CDR3 region: CSAAGTTGETQYF. The CDR3 DNA reads TGCAGCGCCGCCGGGACTACCGGCGAGACCCAGTACTTC.

This clonotype has more than one count but fewer than ten. The chain employs TRBV4-2 and TRBJ2-4; 12 nucleotides agree with TRBD2. V shed 3 bases and J 2 bases; nucleotides not matched to a gene: 5. Per germline, CDR1 LGHNA and CDR2 YNFKEQ. The CDR3 totals 17 residues. DNA for the CDR3: TGTGCCAGCAGCCAGGGTACTAGCGGGGGGACCAAAAACATTCAGTACTTC. Translation: CASSQGTSGGTKNIQYF.

At least ten counts were recorded for this clonotype. The chain uses TRBV7-2 and TRBJ2-3; D possibly corresponds to TRBD2 (6 bases). Trimming took off 6 bases at V and 3 bases at J, with 16 bases between the two ends. The length of the CDR3 is 15 residues. CDR1 SGHTA and CDR2 FQGNSA come from the germline V gene. CDR3 nucleotide sequence: TGTGCCAGCAGGTTCAGGAGTGGGGGGACAGATACGCAGTATTTT. Residues: CASRFRSGGTDTQYF.

This clonotype was seen a handful of times. This rearrangement joins TRBV20-1 to TRBJ1-3, with D maybe TRBD1 (5 bases). V was trimmed by 1 base and J by 5 bases, leaving 21 bases between them. There are 17 residues in the CDR3. The germline V gene has CDR1 DFQATT and CDR2 SNEGSKA (reference sequence). The CDR3 DNA follows: TGCAGTGCTAGAGTCCCCCCCGGCAGGGATTCTCGAAACACCATATATTTT. Translated: CSARVPPGRDSRNTIYF.

The rearrangement joins TRBV6-5 to TRBJ2-7; D perhaps matches TRBD1 (6 bases). V shed 0 bases and J shed 2 bases, with 14 bases lying between them. This CDR3 contains 16 residues. CDR1 MNHEY and CDR2 SVGAGI come from the germline V gene. CDR3 sequence reads: CASSYSRSGVTYEQYF. The CDR3 coding sequence is TGTGCCAGCAGTTACTCGCGGTCAGGGGTAACCTACGAGCAGTACTTC.

The gene calls are TRBV5-1 and TRBJ2-3; D is uncertain. CDR3 length equals 14 residues. Germline loops: CDR1 SGHRS, CDR2 YFSETQ. V was trimmed by 4 bases and J by 6 bases, leaving 15 bases between them. The CDR3, as DNA: TGCGCCAGCAGCATTGGACGGATACTGGATACGCAGTATTTT. The encoded protein is CASSIGRILDTQYF.

V gene TRBV7-2 combines with J gene TRBJ2-1; 9 bases map to TRBD2. This CDR3 spans 15 amino acids. Germline V CDR1 and CDR2: SGHTA, FQGNSA. Trimming removed 0 bases from V and 8 bases from J; junction bases left unmatched: 5. The CDR3: CASSLAGTSLHEQFF. CDR3 sequence (DNA): TGTGCCAGCAGCTTAGCCGGGACTAGCCTTCATGAGCAGTTCTTC.

This chain links TRBV10-3 with TRBJ2-3, with 9 bases aligning to TRBD2. Germline V CDR1 and CDR2: ENHRY, SYGVKD. J lost 4 bases, V lost 3 bases, and 5 bases had no gene match. The CDR3 covers 15 residues. CDR3 in DNA: TGTGCCATCAGTGATAGCGGGAGTTATTCAGATACGCAGTATTTT. Its protein is CAISDSGSYSDTQYF.

This clonotype turned up a few times. The chain uses TRBV5-4 and TRBJ2-3, with 11 bases matching TRBD1. The germline gives CDR1 SGHNT, CDR2 YYREEE (reference sequence). The V segment lost 4 bases and the J segment 6 bases; nucleotides outside the gene matches: 4. This CDR3 spans 14 amino acids. The CDR3 bases are TGTGCCAGCAGCCACCGGGACAGGGGGGATACGCAGTATTTT. Its protein product is CASSHRDRGDTQYF.

In this sample, this clonotype turned up a few times. V is TRBV6-2 or TRBV6-3 and J is TRBJ1-2; D may be TRBD1 (5 bases). Germline CDR1 and CDR2: MNHEY and SVGEGT. This CDR3 is built from 17 residues. V shed 10 bases and J shed 6 bases, with 30 bases lying between them. The CDR3 DNA reads TGTGCCACCTTCGAACCCGGGACGACTCTTTCCCTCCATGGCTACACCTTC. The encoded protein is CATFEPGTTLSLHGYTF.

The rearrangement links TRBV20-1 to TRBJ2-3; D may be TRBD2 (5 bases). V was trimmed by 3 bases and J by 9 bases, leaving 13 bases between them. CDR1 is DFQATT and CDR2 is SNEGSKA in the germline V gene (reference sequence). The CDR3 runs to 12 residues. CDR3 nucleotides: TGCAGTGCTAGCGCCACTAGAGGCACGCAGTATTTT. Its protein product is CSASATRGTQYF.

This clonotype was picked up a small number of times. The chain uses TRBV7-2 and TRBJ2-7; tentative D call: TRBD1 (5 bases). Germline lookup yields CDR1 SGHTA and CDR2 FQGNSA. CDR3 size: 14 residues. V was cut by 3 bases and J by 2 bases, with 11 bases left in between. CDR3 protein: CASSFPGLPYEQYF. The CDR3 DNA reads as TGTGCCAGCAGCTTTCCAGGGCTACCCTACGAGCAGTACTTC.

The V gene is TRBV28, the J gene TRBJ2-1; D gene ambiguous. Germline values: CDR1 MDHEN, CDR2 SYDVKM. Trimming removed 4 bases at V and 1 base at J, with 8 bases between. The CDR3 sequence is 14 residues long. The CDR3 protein is CASSSSMSYNEQFF. The CDR3 region has the DNA TGTGCCAGCAGTTCCAGCATGTCCTACAATGAGCAGTTCTTC.

The chain links TRBV28 to TRBJ1-4, with 8 nucleotides matching TRBD1. The CDR3 is 14 residues long. The germline V gene has CDR1 MDHEN and CDR2 SYDVKM. Trimming cost V 5 bases and J 7 bases; bases outside gene matches: 6. The CDR3: CASSAQGGSEKLFF. Here the CDR3 DNA reads TGTGCCAGCAGTGCACAGGGGGGTAGTGAAAAACTGTTTTTT.

This clonotype was counted a few times. V and J are TRBV5-1 and TRBJ2-7, with 9 bases fitting TRBD1. Per the germline V gene, CDR1 is SGHRS and CDR2 is YFSETQ. Losses at the gene ends were 4 bases for V and 3 bases for J; bases not matched to a gene: 5. This CDR3 comprises 14 residues. The CDR3, as DNA: TGCGCCAGCAGCGCCGGACAGGGGTACTACGAGCAGTACTTC. Its translation is CASSAGQGYYEQYF. Drawing the rest from reference TRBV5-1 and TRBJ2-7, the complete variable domain is KAGVTQTPRYLIKTRGQQVTLSCSPISGHRSVSWYQQTPGQGLQFLFEYFSETQRNKGNFPGRFSGRQFSNSRSEMNVSTLELGDSALYLCASSAGQGYYEQYFGPGTRLTVT.

In nucleotides, the CDR3 is TGCGCCAGCAGCCCGGGACTAGCGGCGCGGGGTGAGCAGTTCTTC. This encodes CASSPGLAARGEQFF. The chain uses TRBV4-3 and TRBJ2-1, with 11 bases that match TRBD2. The CDR3 spans 15 residues. V shed 4 bases, J shed 9 bases, and the junction held 8 bases outside the gene matches. Germline CDR1 LGHNA, CDR2 YSLEER.

A few counts support this clonotype. The J gene is TRBJ2-3, the V gene TRBV15; tentative D call: TRBD2 (7 bases). Germline V CDR1 and CDR2: LNHNV, YYDKDF (reference sequence). The CDR3 sequence is 15 residues long. Trimming pared 3 bases from V and 6 bases from J, leaving 16 bases between. CDR3: CATSRIGGEGDTQYF. The DNA of the CDR3 is TGTGCCACCAGCAGGATAGGGGGGGAAGGGGATACGCAGTATTTT. The variable domain in full, completed from reference TRBV15 and TRBJ2-3, reads DAMVIQNPRYQVTQFGKPVTLSCSQTLNHNVMYWYQQKSSQAPKLLFHYYDKDFNNEADTPDNFQSRRPNTSFCFLDIRSPGLGDTAMYLCATSRIGGEGDTQYFGPGTRLTVL.

This clonotype was picked up a small number of times. The chain joins TRBV28 to TRBJ2-1, with D unresolved. Trimming removed 7 bases from V and 10 bases from J, with 14 bases in between. CDR1 MDHEN and CDR2 SYDVKM come from the germline V gene. CDR3 size: 12 residues. CDR3 loop: CASTVGVREQFF. The CDR3 DNA follows: TGTGCCAGCACGGTTGGGGTGAGGGAGCAGTTCTTC.

The table lists this clonotype with a few counts. The chain recombines TRBV12-3 or TRBV12-4 with TRBJ2-6; possibly TRBD1 for D (6 bases). V was pared by 3 bases and J by 4 bases, with 10 bases between. The CDR3 consists of 15 residues. CDR3 nucleotide sequence: TGTGCCAGCAGTTTCGCAGGGGCCGGGGCCAACGTCCTGACTTTC. This sequence encodes CASSFAGAGANVLTF.

This clonotype was seen only a few times. This chain links TRBV15 with TRBJ2-1; D may correspond to TRBD1 or TRBD2 (5 bases each). Germline V gene lookup returns CDR1 LNHNV and CDR2 YYDKDF (reference sequence). V shed 0 bases and J shed 10 bases, with 13 bases lying between them. This CDR3 region has 14 residues. The CDR3 region is CATSRDQMGVEQFF. The CDR3, as DNA: TGTGCCACCAGCAGAGATCAGATGGGGGTCGAGCAGTTCTTC.

This clonotype was observed many times. The CDR3 protein is CAWSSGGTQYF. The DNA for the CDR3 is TGTGCCTGGAGTAGCGGGGGCACGCAGTATTTT. This chain links TRBV30 with TRBJ2-3; 8 nucleotides match TRBD2. Trimming took 2 bases from V and 9 from J; bases not matched to a gene: 1. The CDR3 is 11 residues long. CDR1 is GTSNPN and CDR2 is SVGIG in the germline V gene (reference sequence).

The rearrangement uses TRBV2 and TRBJ2-5; 8 bases match TRBD1. V shed 0 bases, J shed 5 bases, and the junction held 8 bases outside the gene matches. This CDR3 has 16 amino acids. Looked up from germline, CDR1 is SNHLY and CDR2 is FYNNEI. CDR3 region: CASSEAWTGSQETQYF. In DNA, the CDR3 is TGTGCCAGCAGTGAAGCGTGGACAGGGTCTCAGGAGACCCAGTACTTC.

The chain combines TRBV7-9 with TRBJ1-3, with unresolved D. From germline, CDR1 is SEHNR and CDR2 FQNEAQ (reference sequence). Trimming took 1 base from V and 4 from J, leaving 11 bases between them. CDR3 size: 15 residues. This chain's CDR3 is CASSLDGVAGNTIYF. Written as DNA, the CDR3 is TGTGCCAGCAGCTTAGACGGGGTGGCCGGAAACACCATATATTTT. The variable domain in full, completed from reference TRBV7-9 and TRBJ1-3, reads DTGVSQNPRHKITKRGQNVTFRCDPISEHNRLYWYRQTLGQGPEFLTYFQNEAQLEKSRLLSDRFSAERPKGSFSTLEIQRTEQGDSAMYLCASSLDGVAGNTIYFGEGSWLTVV.

This clonotype was seen more than once but under ten times. The chain couples TRBV20-1 to TRBJ1-6; no clear D. Germline CDR1 is DFQATT and CDR2 is SNEGSKA (reference sequence). CDR3 length: 13 amino acids. Trimming left V 0 bases short and J 10 bases short, with 10 bases between. CDR3 residues: CSARDNYGSPLHF. As DNA, the CDR3 is TGCAGTGCTAGAGATAATTACGGATCACCCCTCCACTTT.